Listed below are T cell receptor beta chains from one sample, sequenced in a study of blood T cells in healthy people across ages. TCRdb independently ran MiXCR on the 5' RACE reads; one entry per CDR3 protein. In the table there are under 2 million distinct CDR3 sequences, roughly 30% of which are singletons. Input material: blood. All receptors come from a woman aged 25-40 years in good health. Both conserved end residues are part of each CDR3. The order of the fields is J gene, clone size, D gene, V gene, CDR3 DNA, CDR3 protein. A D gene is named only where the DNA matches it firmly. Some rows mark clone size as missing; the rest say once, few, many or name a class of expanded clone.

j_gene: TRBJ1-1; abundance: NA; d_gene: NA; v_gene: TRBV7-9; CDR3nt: TGTGCCAGCGGAAGTTTGGGGGCAGGTGAAGCTTTCTTT; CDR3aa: CASGSLGAGEAFF
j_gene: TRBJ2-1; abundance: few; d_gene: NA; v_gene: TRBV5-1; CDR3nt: TGCGCCAGCAGCTGGGACGGGGATAGCTCCTACAATGAGCAGTTCTTC; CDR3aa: CASSWDGDSSYNEQFF
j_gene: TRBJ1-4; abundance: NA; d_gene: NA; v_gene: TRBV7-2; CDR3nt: TGTGCCAGCAGCTTAGTAGGTTCTAAGGCTAATGAAAAACTGTTTTTT; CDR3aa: CASSLVGSKANEKLFF
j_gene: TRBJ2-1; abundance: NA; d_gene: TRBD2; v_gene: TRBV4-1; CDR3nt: TGCGCCAGCAGCCAAGGTGGGCGGGAGGTCCTCTCCTACAATGAGCAGTTCTTC; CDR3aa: CASSQGGREVLSYNEQFF
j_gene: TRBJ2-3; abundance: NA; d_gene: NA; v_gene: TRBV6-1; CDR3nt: TGTGCCAGCATCCTCCCCAGGGGTTCCACAGATACGCAGTATTTT; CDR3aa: CASILPRGSTDTQYF
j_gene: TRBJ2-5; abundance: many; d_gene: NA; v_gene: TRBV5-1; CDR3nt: TGTGCCAGCAGCTTAGATCCGGGACAAGAGACCCAGTACTTC; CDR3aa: CASSLDPGQETQYF
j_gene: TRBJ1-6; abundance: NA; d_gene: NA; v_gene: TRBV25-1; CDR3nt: TGTGCCAGCAGTGAATATGTCGGCCCAAATTCACCCCTCCACTTT; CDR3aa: CASSEYVGPNSPLHF
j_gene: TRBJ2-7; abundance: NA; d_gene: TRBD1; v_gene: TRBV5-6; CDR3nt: TGTGCCAGCAAAAACCGGGACAGGCCAACCTACGAGCAGTACTTC; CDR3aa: CASKNRDRPTYEQYF
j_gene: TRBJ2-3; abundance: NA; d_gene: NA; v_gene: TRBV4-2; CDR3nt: TGTGCCAGCAGCCAAGAAGGTGAAGCATCAGATACGCAGTATTTT; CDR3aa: CASSQEGEASDTQYF
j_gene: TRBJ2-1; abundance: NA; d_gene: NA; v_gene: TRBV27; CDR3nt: TGTGCCAGCAGTCCCCTTGGCCAGGGTAACTACAATGAGCAGTTCTTC; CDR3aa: CASSPLGQGNYNEQFF
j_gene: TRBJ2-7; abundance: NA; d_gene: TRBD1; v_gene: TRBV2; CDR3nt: TGTGCCAGCAGGGACCAGCTACGGACAGGGGCCCGTGAGCAGTACTTC; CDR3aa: CASRDQLRTGAREQYF
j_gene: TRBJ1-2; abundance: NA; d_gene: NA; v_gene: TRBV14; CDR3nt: TGTGCCAGCAGCCAGGCCCAGGGATTAGGCTACACCTTC; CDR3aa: CASSQAQGLGYTF
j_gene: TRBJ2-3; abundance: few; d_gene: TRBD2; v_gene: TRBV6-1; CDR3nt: TGTGCCAGCAGCCGACTAGCGGGGGATATCACAGATACGCAGTATTTT; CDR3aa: CASSRLAGDITDTQYF
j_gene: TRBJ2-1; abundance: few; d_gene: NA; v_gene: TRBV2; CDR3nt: TGTGCCAGCAGACAGACCGGGACGGTCTACAATGAGCAGTTCTTC; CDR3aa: CASRQTGTVYNEQFF
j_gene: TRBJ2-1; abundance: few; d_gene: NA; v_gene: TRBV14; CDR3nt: TGTGCCAGCAGCCAACAGCACCACCACTCCTACAATGAGCAGTTCTTC; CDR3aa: CASSQQHHHSYNEQFF
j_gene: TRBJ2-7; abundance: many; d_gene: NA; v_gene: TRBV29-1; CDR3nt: TGCAGCGTCGAGAAGGGGGGTTACGAGCAGTACTTC; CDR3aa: CSVEKGGYEQYF
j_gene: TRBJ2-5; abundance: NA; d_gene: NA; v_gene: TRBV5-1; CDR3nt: TGCGCCAGCAGCGGAGGGAGAGGGTGGCAAGAGACCTGGTACTTC; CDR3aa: CASSGGRGWQETWYF
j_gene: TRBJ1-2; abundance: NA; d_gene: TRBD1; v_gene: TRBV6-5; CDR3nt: TGTGCCAGCAGTTACCTTACCGGACAGGGTAGCTATGGCTACACCTTC; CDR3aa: CASSYLTGQGSYGYTF
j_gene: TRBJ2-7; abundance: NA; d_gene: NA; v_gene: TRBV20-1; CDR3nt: TGCAGTGCTAGACGCCCCCGACTGTTGGAGATTTACGAGCAGTACTTC; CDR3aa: CSARRPRLLEIYEQYF
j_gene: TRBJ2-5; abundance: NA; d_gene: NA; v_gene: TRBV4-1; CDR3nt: TGCGCCAGCAGCACAAATACGGGCACCCCCGGGACTTACCAAGAGACCCAGTACTTC; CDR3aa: CASSTNTGTPGTYQETQYF
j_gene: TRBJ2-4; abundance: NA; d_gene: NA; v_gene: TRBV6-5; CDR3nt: TGTGCCAGCAGCCGGAGGGGGGCGGGAAACATTCAGTACTTC; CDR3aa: CASSRRGAGNIQYF
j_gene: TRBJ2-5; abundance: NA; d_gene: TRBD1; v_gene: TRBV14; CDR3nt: TGTGCCAGCAGCCAGATCGGGAACCGGGACAGGGGAGAGACCCAGTACTTC; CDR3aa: CASSQIGNRDRGETQYF
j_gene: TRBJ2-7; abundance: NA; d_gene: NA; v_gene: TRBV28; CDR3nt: TGTGCCACACTTACATCGCCGACCTACGAGCAGTACTTC; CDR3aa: CATLTSPTYEQYF
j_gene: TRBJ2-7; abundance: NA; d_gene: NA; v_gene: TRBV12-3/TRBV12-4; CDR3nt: TGTGCCGGCAGTTTAGGGCCCTACGAGCAGTACTTC; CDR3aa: CAGSLGPYEQYF
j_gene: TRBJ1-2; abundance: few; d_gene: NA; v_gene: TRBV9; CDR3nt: TGTGCCAGCAGCCGGGACGAGTGGGTCGGCTACACCTTC; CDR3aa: CASSRDEWVGYTF
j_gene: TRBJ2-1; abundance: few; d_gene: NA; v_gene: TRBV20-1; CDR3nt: TGCAGTGCTTGGACAGATTACAATGAGCAGTTCTTC; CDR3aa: CSAWTDYNEQFF
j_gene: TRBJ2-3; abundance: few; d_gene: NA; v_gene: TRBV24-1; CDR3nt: TGTGCCACCAGTGATTCCCGGGGCTCTAGTTTGTCCACAGATACGCAGTATTTT; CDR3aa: CATSDSRGSSLSTDTQYF